A single sample is the source of the 32 T cell receptor beta chains below, sequenced in a study of T cell repertoires in cytomegalovirus infection (dated by TCRdb to about 2019). Data came from an Illumina HiSeq 1500. TCRdb handled the public reads itself, with Q25 trimming in fastp and clone calling in MiXCR, and kept productive beta chains. A single entry per CDR3 protein holds the most common genes and DNA from its merged rows. The sample table holds under 300,000 distinct CDR3 sequences, of which approximately 13% were seen once. The ten largest clones capture 1.6% of the sample. The sequenced sample consisted of PBMCs. The source is a human donor in good health (CMV status not recorded). Some clones in this sample may be carry-over from other donors' samples.

This clonotype was counted only a few times. Written as DNA, the CDR3 is TGTGCCTCCCGGGACCAATTTAACTATGGCTACACCTTC. Translated: CASRDQFNYGYTF. The gene calls are TRBV19 and TRBJ1-2, with a weak D call TRBD1 (5 bases). The CDR3 has 13 amino acids. Germline CDR1 LNHDA, CDR2 SQIVND (reference sequence). V lost 11 bases, J lost 1 base, and 14 bases lay in between.

This clonotype was counted a few times. The rearrangement uses TRBV28 and TRBJ1-3; D gene unclear. Germline assignment: CDR1 MDHEN and CDR2 SYDVKM. V lost 4 bases and J lost 2, with 12 bases in between. The CDR3 is 15 amino acids. The CDR3 DNA follows: TGTGCCAGCAGTTCCCCGGGAGGGCCTGGAAACACCATATATTTT. It translates to CASSSPGGPGNTIYF.

The J gene is TRBJ2-1, the V gene TRBV6-1, with TRBD2 matching over 10 bases. The CDR3 spans 15 residues. Germline V lookup: CDR1 MNHNS, CDR2 SASEGT. The V gene end was trimmed by 6 bases and the J gene end by 7 bases; junction bases not matched to a gene: 9. In DNA form, the CDR3 reads TGTGCCAGCAGACCAAGCGGGGGGGCAAGGAATGAGCAGTTCTTC. It translates to CASRPSGGARNEQFF.

This rearrangement joins TRBV6-6 to TRBJ2-2; 8 bases line up with TRBD2. This CDR3 has 15 amino acids. Germline-derived CDR1 and CDR2 are MNHNY and SVGAGI (reference sequence). V shed 8 bases and J 1 base; nucleotides not matched to a gene: 6. CDR3 protein: CASSYGGVNTGELFF. The CDR3 region has the DNA TGTGCCAGCTCTTACGGGGGGGTGAACACCGGGGAGCTGTTTTTT.

This clonotype was observed many times. The J gene is TRBJ1-2, the V gene TRBV7-2, with TRBD1 matching over 9 bases. The germline V gene encodes CDR1 SGHTA and CDR2 FQGNSA. There are 15 residues in the CDR3. V shed 4 bases and J 2 bases; nucleotides not matched to a gene: 5. Here the CDR3 reads CASSSRTGENYGYTF. The CDR3 DNA follows: TGTGCCAGCAGCTCTAGGACAGGGGAGAACTATGGCTACACCTTC.

This clonotype turned up a few times. This may stem from a read error, because a much larger clone lies one nucleotide away. The chain carries TRBV5-1 and TRBJ1-1, with a tentative D call TRBD1 (5 bases). The CDR3 is 15 residues long. Trimming left V 1 base short and J 3 bases short, with 13 bases between. Germline CDR1 SGHRS, CDR2 YFSETQ. The CDR3 DNA reads as TGCGCCAGCAGCTTGATGGGCGGGGGAGACACTGAAGCTTTCTTT. It is translated as CASSLMGGGDTEAFF.

This clonotype has only a few counts. V is TRBV6-2 or TRBV6-3 and J is TRBJ2-7; no reliable D call. V shed 5 bases and J shed 4 bases, with 12 bases lying between them. Germline lookup yields CDR1 MNHEY and CDR2 SVGEGT. The CDR3 contains 13 residues. The CDR3 sequence is CASSRSPVYEQYF. The CDR3, as DNA: TGTGCCAGCAGTAGGTCACCGGTATACGAGCAGTACTTC.

This chain connects TRBV29-1 to TRBJ2-3; the D is unclear. CDR1 is SQVTM and CDR2 is ANQGSEA in the germline V gene. The CDR3 consists of 12 residues. Between the trimmed V and J ends, which lost 6 bases and 2 bases, there was a span of 9 bases. The CDR3 DNA follows: TGCAGCGTCTTCTCAGACACAGATACGCAGTATTTT. Protein product: CSVFSDTDTQYF.

The chain combines TRBV6-8 with TRBJ2-2; 8 bases align to TRBD1. The CDR3 has 15 amino acids. V dropped 5 bases and J dropped 5; count of bases not matched to a gene: 7. Germline loops: CDR1 MNHGY, CDR2 SAAAGT. In DNA, the CDR3 is TGTGCCAGCAGTCGCAGGGGGCGCGGGACCGGGGAGCTGTTTTTT. It yields the protein CASSRRGRGTGELFF.

This clonotype was picked up many times. The genes are TRBV7-2 and TRBJ2-5, with 9 positions matching TRBD1. J was trimmed by 4 bases and V by 5 bases; bases with no gene match: 5. The CDR3 consists of 14 residues. Germline V lookup: CDR1 SGHTA, CDR2 FQGNSA. The CDR3 here is CASSEGTGRETQYF. The DNA of the CDR3 is TGTGCCAGCAGCGAAGGGACAGGGCGAGAGACCCAGTACTTC.

At least ten counts were recorded for this clonotype. The chain carries TRBV7-3 and TRBJ1-1; D is possibly TRBD1 (5 bases). CDR1 and CDR2 (germline): SGHTA, FQGTGA. The CDR3 loop spans 14 amino acids. Trimming shortened V by 5 bases and J by 4 bases, and 14 bases separated the two germline ends. CDR3 DNA: TGTGCCAGCAGCCTCGGGAGGGGATCCACTGAAGCTTTCTTT. Protein product: CASSLGRGSTEAFF.

The chain is built from TRBV29-1 and TRBJ1-4, with 10 bases lining up with TRBD1. CDR3 length: 14 residues. Trimming took 8 bases from V and 6 from J; bases not matched to a gene: 9. Germline lookup yields CDR1 SQVTM and CDR2 ANQGSEA. The CDR3 spells CSTDTGTGDEKLFF. As DNA, the CDR3 is TGCAGCACGGACACCGGGACAGGGGATGAAAAACTGTTTTTT. Full variable domain (outside the CDR3, taken from reference TRBV29-1 and TRBJ1-4): SAVISQKPSRDICQRGTSLTIQCQVDSQVTMMFWYRQQPGQSLTLIATANQGSEATYESGFVIDKFPISRPNLTFSTLTVSNMSPEDSSIYLCSTDTGTGDEKLFFGSGTQLSVL.

This clonotype was detected only a few times. The chain employs TRBV2 and TRBJ2-5, with D perhaps TRBD2 (6 bases). Germline CDR1 SNHLY, CDR2 FYNNEI. CDR3 length: 13 residues. V gave up 6 bases and J gave up 5 bases, with 13 bases separating them. CDR3 nucleotide sequence: TGTGCCAGCAGCGGGCTCCGGGGGGAGACCCAGTACTTC. Its protein is CASSGLRGETQYF.

CDR3 sequence reads: CSASLAGVGEQYF. The CDR3 DNA reads TGCAGTGCCTCCCTAGCGGGAGTAGGCGAGCAGTACTTC. This chain uses TRBV20-1 with TRBJ2-7; TRBD2 matches at 10 bases. Per germline, CDR1 DFQATT and CDR2 SNEGSKA (reference sequence). There are 13 residues in the CDR3. J lost 6 bases, V lost 6 bases, and 8 bases had no gene match.

The rearrangement joins TRBV20-1 to TRBJ1-5; D might be TRBD1 (5 bases). The V and J ends lost 1 base and 2 bases respectively, with 12 bases between them. The CDR3 is 15 residues long. Germline CDR1 is DFQATT and CDR2 is SNEGSKA (reference sequence). The CDR3 region has the DNA TGCAGTGCTAGAGTTAGTCAGGGAGGCAATCAGCCCCAGCATTTT. Amino acids: CSARVSQGGNQPQHF.

This clonotype was observed at least ten times. The CDR3 DNA follows: TGTGCCAGCAGTTACGGTGGCGGGAGACAGCCCCAGCATTTT. Encoded protein: CASSYGGGRQPQHF. The rearrangement links TRBV6-5 to TRBJ1-5; no firm D call. Germline V gives CDR1 MNHEY, CDR2 SVGAGI. The CDR3 is 14 residues long. V dropped 2 bases and J dropped 7 bases, with 12 bases sitting between them.

This sequence joins TRBV14 and TRBJ1-1, with D possibly being TRBD1 (5 bases). Germline CDR1 is SGHDN and CDR2 is FVKESK. The CDR3 is 16 amino acids. V lost 4 bases and J lost 3, with 18 bases in between. The CDR3 nucleotides are TGTGCCAGCAGCCCCAACAGGCGTACCTCCTACACTGAAGCTTTCTTT. Amino acids: CASSPNRRTSYTEAFF.

This sequence joins TRBV7-2 and TRBJ2-3; D is unclear. The CDR3 has 15 amino acids. Deletions cut 0 bases from V and 0 bases from J, with 7 bases between. Germline V gives CDR1 SGHTA, CDR2 FQGNSA. Here the CDR3 reads CASSLAPTSTDTQYF. The CDR3, as DNA: TGTGCCAGCAGCTTAGCACCGACGAGCACAGATACGCAGTATTTT.

This clonotype was seen ten or more times. CDR3 sequence (DNA): TGTGCCAGCGAAGCAGCCCCTCTAACTTGGGGCTACACCTTC. This sequence encodes CASEAAPLTWGYTF. The chain employs TRBV2 and TRBJ1-2; the D is unclear. V dropped 8 bases and J dropped 8 bases, with 21 bases sitting between them. Germline CDR1 and CDR2: SNHLY and FYNNEI. The CDR3 loop spans 14 amino acids.

As concerns this clonotype: This sequence may be a read error, since a much larger clone differs from it by one base. The gene calls are TRBV11-2 and TRBJ2-1; 8 bases agree with TRBD2. CDR3 size: 15 residues. CDR1 is SGHAT and CDR2 is FQNNGV in the germline V gene. DNA of the CDR3: TGTGCCAACAGCTTAGGAGCGGGGGAGGGCAATGAGCAGTTCTTC. Its translation is CANSLGAGEGNEQFF.

This clonotype occurred a few times. The genes are TRBV20-1 and TRBJ2-3; D perhaps matches TRBD1 (6 bases). The germline CDR1 and CDR2 sequences are DFQATT and SNEGSKA (reference sequence). The V gene lost 5 bases and the J gene lost 6 bases, with 21 bases spanning the gap. There are 15 residues in the CDR3. This chain's CDR3 is CSAQRVGAGLDTQYF. The CDR3 DNA sequence: TGCAGTGCTCAAAGAGTGGGGGCAGGGTTGGATACGCAGTATTTT.

This clonotype was counted only a few times. The chain couples TRBV5-1 to TRBJ2-7, with TRBD1 as a possible D gene (6 bases). The CDR3 sequence is 17 residues long. From germline, CDR1 is SGHRS and CDR2 YFSETQ. Trimming cost V 0 bases and J 2 bases, with 18 bases left between them. The CDR3 loop reads CASSLATRAGVPYEQYF. DNA for the CDR3: TGCGCCAGCAGCTTGGCTACTCGGGCAGGGGTCCCCTACGAGCAGTACTTC.

This clonotype was seen ten or more times. The V call is TRBV7-2, the J call TRBJ2-7; 10 nucleotides match TRBD2. Per germline, CDR1 SGHTA and CDR2 FQGNSA. The CDR3 spans 14 residues. V dropped 3 bases and J dropped 6; count of bases not matched to a gene: 5. The CDR3, as DNA: TGTGCCAGCAGCTTTAGCGGGGGGCCTGTCGAGCAGTACTTC. Amino acid sequence: CASSFSGGPVEQYF. Filled out from reference TRBV7-2 and TRBJ2-7, the complete variable domain reads GAGVSQSPSNKVTEKGKDVELRCDPISGHTALYWYRQSLGQGLEFLIYFQGNSAPDKSGLPSDRFSAERTGGSVSTLTIQRTQQEDSAVYLCASSFSGGPVEQYFGPGTRLTVT.

This clonotype showed up many times. The V and J genes are TRBV7-2 and TRBJ2-1; D uncertain. The CDR3 loop spans 14 amino acids. CDR1 and CDR2 (germline): SGHTA, FQGNSA. Trimming removed 4 bases at V and 6 bases at J, with 13 bases between. The CDR3, as DNA: TGTGCCAGCAGCTCACCGACTCGATCCAATGAGCAGTTCTTC. It specifies CASSSPTRSNEQFF. The full variable domain, with the rest looked up from reference TRBV7-2 and TRBJ2-1, is GAGVSQSPSNKVTEKGKDVELRCDPISGHTALYWYRQSLGQGLEFLIYFQGNSAPDKSGLPSDRFSAERTGGSVSTLTIQRTQQEDSAVYLCASSSPTRSNEQFFGPGTRLTVL.

This clonotype has at least ten counts. The gene calls are TRBV12-3 or TRBV12-4 and TRBJ2-3; D call uncertain. The CDR3 covers 14 residues. Trimming removed 4 bases at V and 6 bases at J, with 14 bases between. This CDR3 is CASSSTVKSDTQYF. CDR3 in DNA: TGTGCCAGCAGTTCCACAGTCAAGTCCGATACGCAGTATTTT.

The V gene is TRBV3-1, the J gene TRBJ1-3, with D tentatively TRBD1 (5 bases). The CDR3 is 12 residues long. The germline CDR1 and CDR2 sequences are LGHDT and YNNKEL (reference sequence). V dropped 1 base and J dropped 9 bases, with 7 bases sitting between them. The CDR3 bases are TGTGCCAGCAGCCAAGGGGGCAGCACCATATATTTT. Translating gives CASSQGGSTIYF.

The rearrangement uses TRBV28 and TRBJ2-6; D unclear. The V and J ends lost 3 bases and 4 bases respectively, with 7 bases between them. Germline V gene lookup returns CDR1 MDHEN and CDR2 SYDVKM. The CDR3 runs 14 residues. CDR3 sequence (DNA): TGTGCCAGCAGTTTGATGGCCGGGGCCAACGTCCTGACTTTC. Translation: CASSLMAGANVLTF.

The CDR3 here is CASSLGRTRGGSETQYF. In DNA, the CDR3 is TGTGCCAGCAGCTTAGGACGTACCCGCGGGGGGTCAGAGACCCAGTACTTC. This chain joins TRBV7-2 and TRBJ2-5, with TRBD2 identical over 8 bases. This CDR3 spans 17 amino acids. Germline CDR1 is SGHTA and CDR2 is FQGNSA. V shed 1 base and J 4 bases; nucleotides not matched to a gene: 11.

In this sample, this clonotype turned up many times. The V gene is TRBV19, the J gene TRBJ2-7; D uncertain. The CDR3 is 12 amino acids. V lost 4 bases to trimming and J lost 2 bases, with 6 bases between them. Germline V gene data show CDR1 as LNHDA and CDR2 as SQIVND (reference sequence). The CDR3 sequence is CASSSRAYEQYF. In DNA, the CDR3 is TGTGCCAGTAGTAGCAGAGCCTACGAGCAGTACTTC.

The chain has TRBV5-1 and TRBJ2-1; 8 bases agree with TRBD2. The CDR3 is 17 amino acids. Germline V gene lookup returns CDR1 SGHRS and CDR2 YFSETQ. With 0 bases clipped from V and 1 base from J, the junction kept 6 bases outside the gene matches. The DNA of the CDR3 is TGCGCCAGCAGCTTGGAAAGCGGGAGTGTATCCTACAATGAGCAGTTCTTC. Translating it yields CASSLESGSVSYNEQFF. The complete variable domain, with remaining parts taken from reference TRBV5-1 and TRBJ2-1, reads KAGVTQTPRYLIKTRGQQVTLSCSPISGHRSVSWYQQTPGQGLQFLFEYFSETQRNKGNFPGRFSGRQFSNSRSEMNVSTLELGDSALYLCASSLESGSVSYNEQFFGPGTRLTVL.

The CDR3 loop reads CASSLFGGFNYGYTF. CDR3 DNA: TGTGCCAGCAGTTTATTCGGGGGATTTAACTATGGCTACACCTTC. This chain links TRBV28 with TRBJ1-2, with D possibly TRBD1 on 5 matching bases. The length of the CDR3 is 15 residues. Looked up from germline, CDR1 is MDHEN and CDR2 is SYDVKM. V was clipped by 1 base and J by 1 base, with 10 bases between them.

With respect to this clonotype: This may arise from a read error, as a much more abundant clone is one base away. The chain couples TRBV6-2 or TRBV6-3 to TRBJ2-7; D possibly corresponds to TRBD1 (6 bases). The V gene lost 8 bases and the J gene lost 5 bases, with 16 bases spanning the gap. Germline V CDR1 and CDR2: MNHEY, SVGEGT. This CDR3 has 13 amino acids. Written as DNA, the CDR3 is TGTGCCAGCCTCCCGGACAGAAACGACGAGCAGTACTTC. Translating it yields CASLPDRNDEQYF.